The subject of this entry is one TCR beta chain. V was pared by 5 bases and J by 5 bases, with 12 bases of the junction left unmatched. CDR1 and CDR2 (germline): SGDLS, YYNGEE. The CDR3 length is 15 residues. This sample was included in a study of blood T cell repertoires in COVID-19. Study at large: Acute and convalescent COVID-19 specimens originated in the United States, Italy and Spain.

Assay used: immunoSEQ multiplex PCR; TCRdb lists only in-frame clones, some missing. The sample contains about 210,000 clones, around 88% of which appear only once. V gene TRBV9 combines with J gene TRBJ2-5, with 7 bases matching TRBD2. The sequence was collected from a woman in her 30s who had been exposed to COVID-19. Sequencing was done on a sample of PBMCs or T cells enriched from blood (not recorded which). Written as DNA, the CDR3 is TGTGCCAGCAGGCCGGGGGGTAACCTATGGGAGACCCAGTACTTC. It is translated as CASRPGGNLWETQYF.